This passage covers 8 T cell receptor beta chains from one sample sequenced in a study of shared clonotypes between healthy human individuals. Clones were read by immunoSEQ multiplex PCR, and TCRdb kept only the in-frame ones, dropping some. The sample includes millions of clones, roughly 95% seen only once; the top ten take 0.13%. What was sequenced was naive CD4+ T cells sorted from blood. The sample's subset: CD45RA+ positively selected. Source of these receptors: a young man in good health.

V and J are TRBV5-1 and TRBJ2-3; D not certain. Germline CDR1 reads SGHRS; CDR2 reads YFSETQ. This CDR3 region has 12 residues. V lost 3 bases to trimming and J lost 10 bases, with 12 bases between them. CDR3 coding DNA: TGCGCCAGCAGCTCCACAGACCGGTCGCAGTATTTT. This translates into CASSSTDRSQYF.

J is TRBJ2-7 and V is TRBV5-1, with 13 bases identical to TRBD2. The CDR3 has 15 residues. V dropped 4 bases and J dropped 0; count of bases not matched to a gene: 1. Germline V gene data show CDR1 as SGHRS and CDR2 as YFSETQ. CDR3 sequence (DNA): TGCGCCAGCAGCGGGACTAGCGGGACCTCCTACGAGCAGTACTTC. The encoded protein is CASSGTSGTSYEQYF.

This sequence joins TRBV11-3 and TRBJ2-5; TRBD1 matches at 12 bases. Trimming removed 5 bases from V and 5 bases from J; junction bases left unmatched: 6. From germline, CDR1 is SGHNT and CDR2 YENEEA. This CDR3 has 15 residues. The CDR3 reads CASSPGTGGMETQYF. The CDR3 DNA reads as TGTGCCAGCAGCCCTGGGACAGGGGGCATGGAGACCCAGTACTTC.

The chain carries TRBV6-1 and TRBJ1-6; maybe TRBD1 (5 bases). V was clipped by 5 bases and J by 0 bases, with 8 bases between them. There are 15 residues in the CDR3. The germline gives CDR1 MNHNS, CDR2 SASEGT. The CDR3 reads CASSRTYSYNSPLHF. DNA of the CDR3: TGTGCCAGCAGTCGGACATACTCCTATAATTCACCCCTCCACTTT.

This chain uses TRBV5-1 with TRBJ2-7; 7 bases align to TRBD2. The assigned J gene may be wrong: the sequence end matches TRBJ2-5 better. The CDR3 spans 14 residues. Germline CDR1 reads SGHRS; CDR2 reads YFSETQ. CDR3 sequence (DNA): TGCGCCAGCAGCCCACTAGCGCAACGTGAGACCCAGTACTTC. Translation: CASSPLAQRETQYF.

The DNA of the CDR3 is TGCGCCAGCAGCCCAGAGGCAGGGCCCAACGATGAGCAGTTCTTC. This translates into CASSPEAGPNDEQFF. The chain carries TRBV4-3 and TRBJ2-1, with a tentative D call TRBD1 (5 bases). This CDR3 region has 15 residues. CDR1 and CDR2 from the germline V gene are LGHNA and YSLEER. Trimming stripped 4 bases from V and 8 bases from J, with 18 bases between.

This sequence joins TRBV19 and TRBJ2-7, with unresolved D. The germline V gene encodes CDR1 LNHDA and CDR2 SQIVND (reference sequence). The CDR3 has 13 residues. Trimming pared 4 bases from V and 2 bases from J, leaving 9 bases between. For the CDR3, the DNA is TGTGCCAGTAGTAGGGGTGTTGCCTACGAGCAGTACTTC. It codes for CASSRGVAYEQYF.

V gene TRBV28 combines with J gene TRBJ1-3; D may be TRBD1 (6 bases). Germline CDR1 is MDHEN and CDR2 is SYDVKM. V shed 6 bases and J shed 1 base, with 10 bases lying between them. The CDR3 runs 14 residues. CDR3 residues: CASRSTGSGNTIYF. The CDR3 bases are TGTGCCAGCAGGTCCACAGGGTCTGGAAACACCATATATTTT.